This is a list of T cell receptor beta chains from one sample in a study of cytomegalovirus exposure and HLA in healthy donors. The method was immunoSEQ multiplex PCR; TCRdb's version includes in-frame clones alone and lacks a portion of them. The sample lists about 220,000 clones; roughly 83% were seen once. The specimen was PBMCs. The source of these receptors is a boy between 2 and 10 years old in good health and CMV-seronegative. Both conserved end residues are part of each CDR3. Fields, in order: clone size, D gene, J gene, V gene, CDR3 protein, CDR3 DNA. D genes are given only for firm matches. The size of a clone is reported for some rows only, either as once, few or many, or as a class for expanded clones.

NA,NA,TRBJ1-2,TRBV15,CATSGGELFNYGYTF,TGTGCCACCAGCGGCGGGGAGCTCTTTAACTATGGCTACACCTTC
once,TRBD1,TRBJ1-5,TRBV6-6,CASTTLGQANQPQHF,TGTGCCAGCACAACTCTCGGACAGGCCAATCAGCCCCAGCATTTT
NA,NA,TRBJ1-2,TRBV14,CASSHNGVYGYTF,TGTGCCAGCAGCCATAACGGGGTCTATGGCTACACCTTC
NA,NA,TRBJ1-4,TRBV29-1,CSVAQGYATNEKLFF,TGCAGCGTTGCCCAGGGGTATGCAACTAATGAAAAACTGTTTTTT
NA,TRBD1,TRBJ1-1,TRBV30,CAWGRDSSNTEAFF,TGTGCCTGGGGAAGGGACAGTTCTAACACTGAAGCTTTCTTT
NA,NA,TRBJ1-5,TRBV6-1,CASSEAYNQPQHF,TGTGCCAGCAGTGAAGCCTACAATCAGCCCCAGCATTTT
NA,NA,TRBJ1-3,TRBV6-5,CASSYFSSGNTIYF,TGTGCCAGCAGTTACTTTAGCTCTGGAAACACCATATATTTT
NA,TRBD2,TRBJ2-3,TRBV4-2,CASSQDLRLADTDTQYF,TGTGCCAGCAGCCAAGATTTAAGGCTAGCGGACACAGATACGCAGTATTTT
once,TRBD1,TRBJ2-7,TRBV7-2,CASRRYPGQGSEQYF,TGTGCCAGCCGCCGATATCCGGGACAGGGGTCCGAGCAGTACTTC
once,NA,TRBJ2-2,TRBV2,CASSVYRTYTGELFF,TGTGCCAGCAGTGTCTACAGAACCTACACCGGGGAGCTGTTTTTT
NA,TRBD2,TRBJ2-3,TRBV5-4,CASSPIPPRLAGKADTQYF,TGTGCCAGCAGCCCCATACCGCCCCGACTAGCGGGAAAGGCAGATACGCAGTATTTT
NA,TRBD2,TRBJ2-7,TRBV6-6,CASNLAGVTYEQYF,TGTGCCAGCAACCTAGCGGGAGTCACCTACGAGCAGTACTTC
NA,TRBD1,TRBJ2-2,TRBV5-1,CASSWDRSNTGELFF,TGCGCCAGCAGCTGGGACAGATCGAACACCGGGGAGCTGTTTTTT
NA,TRBD2,TRBJ2-7,TRBV7-2,CASSLAGGRAEYEQYF,TGTGCCAGCAGCTTAGCTGGCGGGAGGGCCGAATACGAGCAGTACTTC
NA,NA,TRBJ1-1,TRBV7-6,CASSSPPGGTEAFF,TGTGCCAGCAGCTCCCCCCCGGGGGGCACTGAAGCTTTCTTT
NA,NA,TRBJ2-2,TRBV25-1,CASSESRAATNTGELFF,TGTGCCAGCAGTGAGTCCAGGGCAGCTACGAACACCGGGGAGCTGTTTTTT
once,TRBD2,TRBJ2-3,TRBV30,CAWSGLAGLSSTDTQYF,TGTGCCTGGAGTGGGCTAGCGGGGTTATCTAGCACAGATACGCAGTATTTT
few,NA,TRBJ1-5,TRBV30,CAWSPRGLNQPQHF,TGTGCCTGGAGTCCCCGCGGGTTAAATCAGCCCCAGCATTTT
once,TRBD2,TRBJ2-7,TRBV29-1,CSVGLASGAYEQYF,TGCAGCGTTGGTCTGGCTAGCGGTGCCTACGAGCAGTACTTC
NA,NA,TRBJ2-3,TRBV7-3,CASSLTTGPQYF,TGTGCCAGCAGCTTAACAACAGGGCCGCAGTATTTT
NA,TRBD1,TRBJ1-2,TRBV27,CASSAQGPSNYTF,TGTGCCAGCAGCGCACAGGGGCCCTCCAACTACACCTTC
NA,NA,TRBJ2-5,TRBV5-6,CASSLGVTVNQETQYF,TGTGCCAGCAGCTTGGGGGTGACAGTCAATCAAGAGACCCAGTACTTC
NA,NA,TRBJ1-1,TRBV2,CASSDARTEAFF,TGTGCCAGCAGTGATGCTAGAACTGAAGCTTTCTTT